Described below is a single TCR beta chain sequence and its context. Its specificity is unknown. The CDR3 runs 16 residues. The V end lost 2 bases, the J end lost 0 bases, and 13 bases lay between the germline ends. Germline V CDR1 and CDR2: KGHSH, LQKENI. This specimen comes from a study of read filtering for tumor transcriptome and immune sequencing. General study findings and limits: Correlation between methods rose after single-read clonotypes were removed.

This library used roughly 430 ng RNA and molecular barcoded adaptors spanning alpha/delta and beta/gamma chains. TCRdb recomputed calls from the reads with MiXCR, one row per CDR3 protein. This table has about 58,000 distinct CDR3 sequences, 9% to 15% appearing once. The TCR comes from a donor at least 40 years old with multiple myeloma. This rearrangement joins TRBV18 to TRBJ2-5; D is perhaps TRBD2 (5 bases). Source material: a population of CD138-negative cells sorted from bone marrow. The CDR3 DNA is TGTGCCAGCTCACCAGGAGGTAGAGAATACCAAGAGACCCAGTACTTC. Amino acids: CASSPGGREYQETQYF.